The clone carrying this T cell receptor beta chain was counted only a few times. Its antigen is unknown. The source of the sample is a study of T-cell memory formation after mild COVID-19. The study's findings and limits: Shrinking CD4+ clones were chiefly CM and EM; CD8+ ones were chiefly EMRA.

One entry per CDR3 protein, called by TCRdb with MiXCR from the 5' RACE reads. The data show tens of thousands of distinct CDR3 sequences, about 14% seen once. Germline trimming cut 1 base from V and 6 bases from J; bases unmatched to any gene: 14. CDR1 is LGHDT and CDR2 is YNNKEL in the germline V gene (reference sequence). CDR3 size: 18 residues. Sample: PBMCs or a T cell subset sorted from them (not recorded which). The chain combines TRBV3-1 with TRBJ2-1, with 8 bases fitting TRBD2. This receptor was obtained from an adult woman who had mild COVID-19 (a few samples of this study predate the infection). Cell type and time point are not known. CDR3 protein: CASSQVGGAEDIFNEQFF. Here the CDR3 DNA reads TGTGCCAGCAGCCAAGTCGGGGGGGCCGAGGATATCTTCAATGAGCAGTTCTTC.